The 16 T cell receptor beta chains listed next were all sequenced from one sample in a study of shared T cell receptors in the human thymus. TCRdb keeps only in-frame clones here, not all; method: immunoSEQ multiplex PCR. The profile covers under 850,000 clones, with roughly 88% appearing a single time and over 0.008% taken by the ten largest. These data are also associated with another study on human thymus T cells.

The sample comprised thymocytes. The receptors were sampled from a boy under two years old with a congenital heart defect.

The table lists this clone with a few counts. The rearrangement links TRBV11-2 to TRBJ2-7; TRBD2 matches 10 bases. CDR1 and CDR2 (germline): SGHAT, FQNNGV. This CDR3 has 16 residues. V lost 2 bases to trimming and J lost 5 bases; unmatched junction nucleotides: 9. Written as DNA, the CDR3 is TGTGCCAGCAGCTTACGGAGCGGGAGGGCGGGCAACGAGCAGTACTTC. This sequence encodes CASSLRSGRAGNEQYF.

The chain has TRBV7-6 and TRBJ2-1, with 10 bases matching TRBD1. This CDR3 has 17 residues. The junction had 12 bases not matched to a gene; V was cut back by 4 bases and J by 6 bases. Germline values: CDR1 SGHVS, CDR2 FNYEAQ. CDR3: CASSSPPRTGGFNEQFF. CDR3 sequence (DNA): TGTGCCAGCAGCTCCCCCCCAAGGACAGGGGGTTTCAATGAGCAGTTCTTC.

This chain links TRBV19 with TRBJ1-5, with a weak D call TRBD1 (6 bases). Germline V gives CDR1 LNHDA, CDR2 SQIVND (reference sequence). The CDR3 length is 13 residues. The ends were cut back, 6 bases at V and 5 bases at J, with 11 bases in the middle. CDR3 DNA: TGTGCCAGTAGCCTAACAGGGTATCAGCCCCAGCATTTT. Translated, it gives CASSLTGYQPQHF.

The CDR3 DNA sequence: TGCGCCAGCAGCCCTAGGACAGCCATGAACACCGGGGAGCTGTTTTTT. This codes for CASSPRTAMNTGELFF. This chain uses TRBV4-3 with TRBJ2-2; D perhaps matches TRBD1 (6 bases). Trimming stripped 4 bases from V and 1 base from J, with 13 bases between. Germline assignment: CDR1 LGHNA and CDR2 YSLEER. The CDR3 extends over 16 amino acids.

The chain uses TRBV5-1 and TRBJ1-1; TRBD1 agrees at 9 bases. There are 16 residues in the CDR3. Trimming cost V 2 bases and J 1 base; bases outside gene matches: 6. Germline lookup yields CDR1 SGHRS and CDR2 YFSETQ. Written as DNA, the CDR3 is TGCGCCAGCAGCTTTACACAGGGGGCTCGGAACACTGAAGCTTTCTTT. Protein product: CASSFTQGARNTEAFF.

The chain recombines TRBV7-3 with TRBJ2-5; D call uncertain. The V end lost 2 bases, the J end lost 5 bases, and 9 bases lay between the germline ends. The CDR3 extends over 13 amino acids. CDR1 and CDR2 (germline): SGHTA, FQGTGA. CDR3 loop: CASSLWALETQYF. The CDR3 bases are TGTGCCAGCAGCTTATGGGCTCTGGAGACCCAGTACTTC.

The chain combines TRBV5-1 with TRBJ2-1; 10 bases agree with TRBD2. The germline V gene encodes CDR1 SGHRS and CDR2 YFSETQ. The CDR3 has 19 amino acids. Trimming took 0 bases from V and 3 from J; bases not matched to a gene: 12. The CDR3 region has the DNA TGCGCCAGCAGCTTGGTGGGACTAGCGCACCAAAAGGGCTACAATGAGCAGTTCTTC. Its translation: CASSLVGLAHQKGYNEQFF.

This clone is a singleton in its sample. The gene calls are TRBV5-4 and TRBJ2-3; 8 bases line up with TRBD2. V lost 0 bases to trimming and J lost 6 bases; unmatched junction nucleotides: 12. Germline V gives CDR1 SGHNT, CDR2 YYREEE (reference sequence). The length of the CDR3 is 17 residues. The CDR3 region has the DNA TGTGCCAGCAGCTTGGGACTCACGGGACTAGGCGAGGATACGCAGTATTTT. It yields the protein CASSLGLTGLGEDTQYF.

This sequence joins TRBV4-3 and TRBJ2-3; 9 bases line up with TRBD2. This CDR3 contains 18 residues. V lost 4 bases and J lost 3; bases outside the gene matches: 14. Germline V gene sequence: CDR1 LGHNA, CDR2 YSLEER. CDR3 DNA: TGCGCCAGCAGCCCCCGACCCCGGGCGGGAGGGATAACAGATACGCAGTATTTT. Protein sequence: CASSPRPRAGGITDTQYF.

The CDR3 nucleotides are TGTGCCAGCAGTGACCTTCAGGGGTGGACTAATGAAAAACTGTTTTTT. It specifies CASSDLQGWTNEKLFF. The chain joins TRBV25-1 to TRBJ1-4; possible D gene TRBD1, 6 bases. Germline V gene lookup returns CDR1 MGHDK and CDR2 SYGVNS. The ends were cut back, 3 bases at V and 2 bases at J, with 13 bases in the middle. The CDR3 is 16 residues long.

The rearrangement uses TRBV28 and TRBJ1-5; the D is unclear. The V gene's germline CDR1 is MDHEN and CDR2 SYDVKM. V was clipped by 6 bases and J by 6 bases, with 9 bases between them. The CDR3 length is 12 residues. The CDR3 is CASRGGLQPQHF. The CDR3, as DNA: TGTGCCAGCAGGGGAGGTCTTCAGCCCCAGCATTTT.

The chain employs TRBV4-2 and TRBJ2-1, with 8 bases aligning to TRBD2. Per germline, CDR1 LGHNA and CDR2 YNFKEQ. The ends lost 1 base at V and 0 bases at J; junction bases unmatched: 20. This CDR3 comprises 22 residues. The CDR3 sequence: CASSQAAGGVPNLKSSYNEQFF. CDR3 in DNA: TGTGCCAGCAGCCAAGCCGCGGGAGGAGTTCCCAACCTTAAGAGCTCCTACAATGAGCAGTTCTTC.

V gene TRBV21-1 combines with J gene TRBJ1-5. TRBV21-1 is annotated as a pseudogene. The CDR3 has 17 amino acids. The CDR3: CASRKVCGGEFNQPQHF. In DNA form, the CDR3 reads TGTGCCAGCAGGAAGGTCTGTGGGGGGGAGTTCAATCAGCCCCAGCATTTT.

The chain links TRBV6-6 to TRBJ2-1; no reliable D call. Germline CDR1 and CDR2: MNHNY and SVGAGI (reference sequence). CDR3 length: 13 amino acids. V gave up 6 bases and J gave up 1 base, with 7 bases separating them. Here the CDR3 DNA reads TGTGCCAGCAGGCAGGTATCCTACAATGAGCAGTTCTTC. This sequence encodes CASRQVSYNEQFF.

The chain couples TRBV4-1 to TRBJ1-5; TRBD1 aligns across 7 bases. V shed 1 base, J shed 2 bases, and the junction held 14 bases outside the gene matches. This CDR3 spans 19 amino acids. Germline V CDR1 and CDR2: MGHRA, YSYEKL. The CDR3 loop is CASSQVGDRDPKGNQPQHF. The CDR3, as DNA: TGCGCCAGCAGCCAAGTGGGAGACAGGGACCCGAAAGGCAATCAGCCCCAGCATTTT.

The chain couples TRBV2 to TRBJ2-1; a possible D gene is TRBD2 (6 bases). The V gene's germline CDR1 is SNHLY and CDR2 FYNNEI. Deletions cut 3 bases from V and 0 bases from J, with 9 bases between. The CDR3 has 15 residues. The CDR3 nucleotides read TGTGCCAGCAGTGACCCCGGGAGCTCCTACAATGAGCAGTTCTTC. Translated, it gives CASSDPGSSYNEQFF.